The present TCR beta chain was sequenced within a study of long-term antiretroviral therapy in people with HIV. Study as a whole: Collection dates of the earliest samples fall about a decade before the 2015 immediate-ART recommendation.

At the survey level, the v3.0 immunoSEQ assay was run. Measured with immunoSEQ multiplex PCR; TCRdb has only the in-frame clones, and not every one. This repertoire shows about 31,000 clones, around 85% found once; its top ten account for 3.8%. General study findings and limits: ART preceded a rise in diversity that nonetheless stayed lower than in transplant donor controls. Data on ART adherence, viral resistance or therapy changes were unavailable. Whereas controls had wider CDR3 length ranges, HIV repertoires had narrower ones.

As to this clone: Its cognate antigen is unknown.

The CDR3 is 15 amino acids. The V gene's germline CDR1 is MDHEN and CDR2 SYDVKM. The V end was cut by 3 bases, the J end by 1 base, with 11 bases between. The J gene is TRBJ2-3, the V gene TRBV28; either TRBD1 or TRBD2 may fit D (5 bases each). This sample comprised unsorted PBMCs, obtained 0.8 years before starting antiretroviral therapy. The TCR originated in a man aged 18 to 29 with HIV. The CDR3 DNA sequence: TGTGCCAGCAGTTTGACGGGGCCTCGCACAGATACGCAGTATTTT. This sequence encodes CASSLTGPRTDTQYF.